One and the same sample provided the 20 T cell receptor beta chains below, sequenced in a study of CD8+ T cells in alopecia areata. Treatment denoted: oral pan-JAK inhibitor, 5-10 mg twice daily. The sequencing template was cDNA reverse transcribed from extracted RNA. TCRdb keeps only in-frame clones here, not all; method: immunoSEQ multiplex PCR. The profile shows 150,000 or so clones, around 87% of them singletons. The sample consisted of CD8+ T cells sorted from blood, taken at week 4, from a patient treated with tofacitinib. These receptors were taken from a human donor with alopecia areata.

The chain uses TRBV4-1 and TRBJ1-2; no clear D. CDR1 is MGHRA, CDR2 YSYEKL, per germline. Trimming removed 4 bases from V and 3 bases from J, with 12 bases in between. The CDR3 has 14 residues. The CDR3 sequence: CASSPGEGHYGYTF. The CDR3 region has the DNA TGCGCCAGCAGCCCCGGGGAGGGTCACTATGGCTACACCTTC.

The chain joins TRBV29-1 to TRBJ2-7; perhaps TRBD2 as D (5 bases). The CDR3 covers 12 residues. Trimming took off 4 bases at V and 6 bases at J, with 13 bases between the two ends. Germline values: CDR1 SQVTM, CDR2 ANQGSEA. The CDR3 DNA reads TGCAGCGTTGCTGGGAACGAGGGCGAGCAGTACTTC. Translation: CSVAGNEGEQYF.

V usage is TRBV18 and J usage is TRBJ2-7; 8 bases line up with TRBD1. This CDR3 is 15 amino acids long. CDR1 is KGHSH and CDR2 is LQKENI in the germline V gene. The V segment lost 4 bases and the J segment 2 bases; nucleotides outside the gene matches: 7. This CDR3 is CASSLTGTGPYEQYF. As DNA, the CDR3 is TGTGCCAGCTCACTGACCGGGACAGGCCCCTACGAGCAGTACTTC.

V and J are TRBV9 and TRBJ2-3; maybe TRBD2 (6 bases). The CDR3 loop spans 15 amino acids. V lost 5 bases to trimming and J lost 4 bases, with 17 bases between them. Germline V gene sequence: CDR1 SGDLS, CDR2 YYNGEE. CDR3 residues: CASRGGPPSADTQYF. The CDR3 DNA sequence: TGTGCCAGCAGGGGGGGACCCCCTTCGGCAGATACGCAGTATTTT.

The chain employs TRBV13 and TRBJ2-2, with D unclear. CDR3 length equals 12 residues. Germline assignment: CDR1 PRHDT and CDR2 FYEKMQ (reference sequence). V lost 0 bases to trimming and J lost 6 bases, with 2 bases between them. DNA for the CDR3: TGTGCCAGCAGCTTAGGGGCCGGGGAGCTGTTTTTT. Amino acid sequence: CASSLGAGELFF.

The chain carries TRBV27 and TRBJ2-7, with D possibly matching TRBD1 (6 bases). Trimming took 6 bases from V and 3 from J, leaving 21 bases between them. Germline V CDR1 and CDR2: MNHEY, SMNVEV (reference sequence). CDR3 size: 16 residues. CDR3 sequence: CASSENRVPYGYEQYF. CDR3 sequence (DNA): TGTGCCAGCAGCGAAAACAGGGTCCCATATGGCTACGAGCAGTACTTC.

CDR3 in amino acids: CASSVPPAGLSYEQYF. CDR3 DNA sequence: TGTGCCAGCAGTGTTCCCCCAGCGGGATTATCCTACGAGCAGTACTTC. V and J are TRBV2 and TRBJ2-7; 7 bases map to TRBD2. V lost 4 bases to trimming and J lost 1 base; unmatched junction nucleotides: 10. CDR3 size: 16 residues. The germline V gene encodes CDR1 SNHLY and CDR2 FYNNEI. Looking up the rest from reference TRBV2 and TRBJ2-7 gives the full variable domain: EPEVTQTPSHQVTQMGQEVILRCVPISNHLYFYWYRQILGQKVEFLVSFYNNEISEKSEIFDDQFSVERPDGSNFTLKIRSTKLEDSAMYFCASSVPPAGLSYEQYFGPGTRLTVT.

V usage is TRBV25-1 and J usage is TRBJ2-4; D is possibly TRBD2 (5 bases). CDR3 length: 11 amino acids. In germline, CDR1 is MGHDK, CDR2 SYGVNS. V was trimmed by 7 bases and J by 8 bases, leaving 9 bases between them. The CDR3 spells CASISRDIQYF. For the CDR3, the DNA is TGTGCCAGCATCTCGAGGGACATTCAGTACTTC.

The chain recombines TRBV11-2 with TRBJ1-1; no clear D. The CDR3 extends over 14 amino acids. CDR1 is SGHAT, CDR2 FQNNGV, per germline. V lost 4 bases and J 6 bases, leaving 15 bases between the germline ends. The CDR3 nucleotides are TGTGCCAGCAGCTCCCTAAACGACGGGCCTGAAGCTTTCTTT. Translating gives CASSSLNDGPEAFF.

The CDR3, as DNA: TGTGCCAGCAGGACCGGGACACCAAGCACAGATACGCAGTATTTT. It encodes CASRTGTPSTDTQYF. The gene calls are TRBV5-6 and TRBJ2-3, with a weak D call TRBD1 (6 bases). V was trimmed by 5 bases and J by 0 bases, leaving 13 bases between them. The CDR3 consists of 15 residues. CDR1 SGHDT and CDR2 YYEEEE come from the germline V gene.

The chain recombines TRBV11-2 with TRBJ2-7; D perhaps matches TRBD1 (6 bases). V dropped 5 bases and J dropped 5 bases, with 25 bases sitting between them. Per germline, CDR1 SGHAT and CDR2 FQNNGV. The CDR3 length is 17 residues. The CDR3 reads CASSTPLTGSGRDEQYF. CDR3 coding DNA: TGTGCCAGCAGCACCCCTTTAACAGGGAGCGGTCGCGACGAGCAGTACTTC.

This rearrangement joins TRBV19 to TRBJ1-1; tentatively, D is TRBD1 (5 bases). The CDR3 is 15 residues long. Germline CDR1 reads LNHDA; CDR2 reads SQIVND (reference sequence). Trimming took 2 bases from V and 6 from J, leaving 16 bases between them. DNA of the CDR3: TGTGCCAGTAGTATAACCCAGGGCGGATTCTCTGAAGCTTTCTTT. As protein: CASSITQGGFSEAFF.

The rearrangement links TRBV7-9 to TRBJ2-7; 12 nucleotides match TRBD2. Trimming cost V 5 bases and J 1 base; bases outside gene matches: 6. Germline lookup yields CDR1 SEHNR and CDR2 FQNEAQ (reference sequence). The CDR3 has 16 residues. CDR3 residues: CASSPRTSGVSYEQYF. In DNA form, the CDR3 reads TGTGCCAGCAGCCCCAGGACTAGCGGGGTTTCCTACGAGCAGTACTTC.

The V and J genes are TRBV11-2 and TRBJ2-1; D may be TRBD1 (5 bases). The CDR3 spans 13 residues. V was clipped by 5 bases and J by 3 bases, with 8 bases between them. Per the germline V gene, CDR1 is SGHAT and CDR2 is FQNNGV. The CDR3 nucleotides read TGTGCCAGCAGCCAAGGGGACTACAATGAGCAGTTCTTC. Amino acid sequence: CASSQGDYNEQFF.

This chain links TRBV29-1 with TRBJ2-3, with 9 bases identical to TRBD2. J gave up 4 bases and V 7 bases, and 9 bases lay outside the gene matches. Germline V CDR1 and CDR2: SQVTM, ANQGSEA. The CDR3 loop spans 14 amino acids. CDR3 region: CSAIAGVPADTQYF. CDR3 nucleotides: TGCAGCGCAATAGCGGGAGTCCCGGCAGATACGCAGTATTTT.

For the CDR3, the DNA is TGTGCCAGCAGCCTCATCTCAGGCTCTGGGGCCAACGTCCTGACTTTC. Translated, it gives CASSLISGSGANVLTF. This rearrangement joins TRBV28 to TRBJ2-6; no clear D. The CDR3 length is 16 residues. Trimming shortened V by 6 bases and J by 0 bases, and 12 bases separated the two germline ends. The V gene's germline CDR1 is MDHEN and CDR2 SYDVKM.

This sequence joins TRBV6-6 and TRBJ2-7; 9 bases fit TRBD2. The CDR3 consists of 15 residues. Trimming at V came to 0 bases and at J to 0 bases, leaving 0 bases not matched to a gene. Germline lookup yields CDR1 MNHNY and CDR2 SVGAGI (reference sequence). The CDR3 region is CASSYSSGSSYEQYF. The CDR3 nucleotides are TGTGCCAGCAGTTACTCTAGCGGGAGCTCCTACGAGCAGTACTTC.

The rearrangement links TRBV4-2 to TRBJ2-3, with a tentative D call TRBD2 (5 bases). CDR1 is LGHNA, CDR2 YNFKEQ, per germline. V lost 1 base and J lost 6, with 8 bases in between. CDR3 length: 13 amino acids. CDR3 sequence (DNA): TGTGCCAGCAGCCAAGTATTAGCGGATACGCAGTATTTT. Encoded protein: CASSQVLADTQYF.

The chain recombines TRBV5-1 with TRBJ1-4; D is ambiguous. The germline V gene encodes CDR1 SGHRS and CDR2 YFSETQ. The V gene lost 3 bases and the J gene lost 0 bases, with 12 bases spanning the gap. The CDR3 runs 16 residues. Here the CDR3 DNA reads TGCGCCAGCAGCTGGACCCGGGATTCAACTAATGAAAAACTGTTTTTT. Its translation: CASSWTRDSTNEKLFF.

The chain recombines TRBV7-9 with TRBJ2-3; D uncertain. V was clipped by 7 bases and J by 1 base, with 12 bases between them. The CDR3 length is 14 residues. From germline, CDR1 is SEHNR and CDR2 FQNEAQ (reference sequence). The CDR3 is CASTLYGGTDTQYF. The DNA for the CDR3 is TGTGCCAGCACACTTTACGGAGGCACAGATACGCAGTATTTT.